Included here is one TCR beta chain sequence, with context. Repertoires were generated with immunoSEQ multiplex PCR, while TCRdb's copy carries only in-frame clones and drops some. The data show about 990,000 clones, around 82% seen once. This record belongs to a study of shared clonotypes between healthy human individuals. This CDR3 has 16 residues. Germline-derived CDR1 and CDR2 are SGHRS and YFSETQ. Between the trimmed V and J ends, which lost 4 bases and 0 bases, there was a span of 13 bases. Sample: memory CD4+ T cells from PBMCs. The subset: CD45RA-negative fraction. The chain uses TRBV5-1 and TRBJ1-4, with D possibly TRBD1 on 5 matching bases. The source of this sequence is a man aged 18-30 years in good health. Some clones in this sample may be carry-over from other donors' samples. DNA of the CDR3: TGCGCCAGCAGCGCTGATGGGACGGCAACTAATGAAAAACTGTTTTTT. Its protein product is CASSADGTATNEKLFF.